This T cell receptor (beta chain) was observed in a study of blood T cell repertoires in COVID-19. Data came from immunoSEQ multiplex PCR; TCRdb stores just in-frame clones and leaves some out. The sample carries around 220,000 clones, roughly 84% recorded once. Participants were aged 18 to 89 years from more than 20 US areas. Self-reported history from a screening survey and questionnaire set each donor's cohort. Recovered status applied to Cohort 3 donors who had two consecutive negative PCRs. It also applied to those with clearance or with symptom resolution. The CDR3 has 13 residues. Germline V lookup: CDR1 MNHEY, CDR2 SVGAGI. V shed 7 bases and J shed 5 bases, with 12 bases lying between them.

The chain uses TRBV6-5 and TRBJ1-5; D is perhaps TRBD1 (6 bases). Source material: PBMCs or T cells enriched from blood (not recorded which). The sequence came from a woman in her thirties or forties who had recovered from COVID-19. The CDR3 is CASTLDSYQPQHF. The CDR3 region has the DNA TGTGCCAGCACTTTGGACAGCTATCAGCCCCAGCATTTT.